A single sample gave rise to the 19 T cell receptor beta chains below, sequenced in a study of cytomegalovirus exposure and HLA in healthy donors. The PCR made use of 60 Vbeta and 13 Jbeta primers. The protocol was immunoSEQ multiplex PCR, while the TCRdb copy is restricted to in-frame clones and leaves out a portion. The sample lists 150,000 to 200,000 clones, around 79% occurring once. Sequencing was performed on PBMCs. The origin of the receptors is a woman in her 40s in good health and CMV-seropositive.

The chain uses TRBV29-1 and TRBJ1-5, with D possibly TRBD1 on 6 matching bases. Trimming removed 4 bases from V and 5 bases from J, with 12 bases in between. Germline loops: CDR1 SQVTM, CDR2 ANQGSEA. The length of the CDR3 is 13 residues. The CDR3 nucleotides read TGCAGCGTTGGGACAGCCCCCTATCAGCCCCAGCATTTT. Translation: CSVGTAPYQPQHF.

The V and J genes are TRBV2 and TRBJ1-5; 10 positions match TRBD1. Trimming removed 5 bases from V and 7 bases from J; junction bases left unmatched: 8. Germline CDR1 is SNHLY and CDR2 is FYNNEI. This CDR3 has 15 residues. CDR3 in DNA: TGTGCCAGCAGTCTCGGACAGGGGGATCTCCAGCCCCAGCATTTT. Its protein is CASSLGQGDLQPQHF. The variable domain in full, completed from reference TRBV2 and TRBJ1-5, reads EPEVTQTPSHQVTQMGQEVILRCVPISNHLYFYWYRQILGQKVEFLVSFYNNEISEKSEIFDDQFSVERPDGSNFTLKIRSTKLEDSAMYFCASSLGQGDLQPQHFGDGTRLSIL.

This chain joins TRBV6-5 and TRBJ1-2, with TRBD1 as a possible D gene (6 bases). Germline-derived CDR1 and CDR2 are MNHEY and SVGAGI. The V end lost 6 bases, the J end lost 3 bases, and 14 bases lay between the germline ends. This CDR3 contains 14 residues. In DNA form, the CDR3 reads TGTGCCAGCAGGCCTCTAGGGGGGGACTATGGCTACACCTTC. Protein: CASRPLGGDYGYTF.

The rearrangement joins TRBV11-2 to TRBJ1-1; 8 bases are a match to TRBD1. CDR3 size: 16 residues. Unmatched junction bases numbered 9, after V lost 3 bases and J lost 3 bases. Germline loops: CDR1 SGHAT, CDR2 FQNNGV. The CDR3 DNA reads TGTGCCAGCAGCTTGACAGCACAGGGGGTCGACACTGAAGCTTTCTTT. Its protein is CASSLTAQGVDTEAFF.

This rearrangement joins TRBV5-5 to TRBJ1-1, with D possibly matching TRBD1 (5 bases). The CDR3 consists of 14 residues. V lost 3 bases and J lost 0, with 9 bases in between. The germline V gene encodes CDR1 SGHKS and CDR2 YYEKEE (reference sequence). The DNA of the CDR3 is TGTGCCAGCAGCTCGGGGGGGATGAACACTGAAGCTTTCTTT. Translating gives CASSSGGMNTEAFF.

This clone was recorded a few times. The rearrangement links TRBV4-3 to TRBJ1-6; D is unclear. CDR1 is LGHNA and CDR2 is YSLEER in the germline V gene. The CDR3 covers 16 residues. V lost 1 base and J lost 0, with 7 bases in between. The CDR3 is CASSQALSSYNSPLHF. CDR3 in DNA: TGCGCCAGCAGCCAAGCCCTGAGCTCCTATAATTCACCCCTCCACTTT.

The rearrangement joins TRBV10-3 to TRBJ1-1; D is unresolved. V shed 2 bases and J shed 5 bases, with 9 bases lying between them. Germline values: CDR1 ENHRY, CDR2 SYGVKD. This CDR3 comprises 13 residues. DNA for the CDR3: TGTGCCATCAGTGAGCTCCAGGTTACTGAAGCTTTCTTT. This gives the protein CAISELQVTEAFF.

J is TRBJ2-3 and V is TRBV5-1; D not certain. The CDR3 spans 14 residues. Germline V CDR1 and CDR2: SGHRS, YFSETQ. V shed 2 bases and J shed 3 bases, with 10 bases lying between them. Here the CDR3 reads CASSFNGWTDTQYF. Here the CDR3 DNA reads TGCGCCAGCAGCTTTAACGGGTGGACAGATACGCAGTATTTT.

This clone has a handful of counts. The chain combines TRBV6-1 with TRBJ2-3; possible D gene TRBD2, 5 bases. V was cut by 7 bases and J by 1 base, with 12 bases left in between. Germline V gene data show CDR1 as MNHNS and CDR2 as SASEGT. The CDR3 contains 14 residues. The CDR3 protein is CASKRMGGTDTQYF. CDR3 bases: TGTGCCAGCAAGCGGATGGGAGGCACAGATACGCAGTATTTT.

This clone was seen only a few times. The chain uses TRBV28 and TRBJ1-5; tentative D call: TRBD1 (6 bases). The CDR3 is 11 amino acids. Per germline, CDR1 MDHEN and CDR2 SYDVKM. V lost 3 bases and J 16 bases, leaving 13 bases between the germline ends. CDR3 DNA sequence: TGTGCCAGCAGTTTCGGCCGGGACACACATTTT. Residues: CASSFGRDTHF.

The J gene is TRBJ2-3, the V gene TRBV2, with D perhaps matching TRBD1 (5 bases). This CDR3 is 12 amino acids long. Between the trimmed V and J ends, which lost 6 bases and 6 bases, there was a span of 10 bases. Germline V lookup: CDR1 SNHLY, CDR2 FYNNEI. This chain's CDR3 is CASRHRIDTQYF. In nucleotides, the CDR3 is TGTGCCAGCAGACACAGGATTGATACGCAGTATTTT.

This sequence joins TRBV6-5 and TRBJ1-1, with D possibly being TRBD1 (6 bases). Germline-derived CDR1 and CDR2 are MNHEY and SVGAGI. Trimming stripped 6 bases from V and 0 bases from J, with 14 bases between. This CDR3 has 15 amino acids. As DNA, the CDR3 is TGTGCCAGCAGCTTGGGGGCGAGTATGAACACTGAAGCTTTCTTT. Protein: CASSLGASMNTEAFF.

J is TRBJ1-1 and V is TRBV23-1; no definite D call. TRBV23-1 is an open reading frame, and its role is uncertain. The V end lost 3 bases, the J end lost 6 bases, and 11 bases lay between the germline ends. CDR3 length: 13 amino acids. CDR3 loop: CASSQRVQPEAFF. As DNA, the CDR3 is TGCGCCAGCAGTCAGAGGGTTCAACCTGAAGCTTTCTTT.

This rearrangement joins TRBV19 to TRBJ2-2; D is possibly TRBD1 (6 bases). Germline-derived CDR1 and CDR2 are LNHDA and SQIVND (reference sequence). V gave up 11 bases and J gave up 3 bases, with 16 bases separating them. This CDR3 contains 14 residues. CDR3 in amino acids: CASKAQGYTGELFF. DNA of the CDR3: TGTGCCTCAAAGGCCCAGGGGTACACCGGGGAGCTGTTTTTT.

The chain recombines TRBV30 with TRBJ1-4; no firm D call. The CDR3 length is 12 residues. Germline lookup yields CDR1 GTSNPN and CDR2 SVGIG (reference sequence). The germline V and J ends were trimmed by 7 bases and 8 bases, with 14 bases remaining between them. Written as DNA, the CDR3 is TGTGCCTTCGCCTCATTGAGGGAAAAACTGTTTTTT. Translation: CAFASLREKLFF.

The gene calls are TRBV4-1 and TRBJ1-4; TRBD1 matches 9 bases. The CDR3 is made up of 15 amino acids. V shed 4 bases, J shed 6 bases, and the junction held 6 bases outside the gene matches. The germline CDR1 and CDR2 sequences are MGHRA and YSYEKL. CDR3 sequence reads: CASSPEQGADEKLFF. As DNA, the CDR3 is TGCGCCAGCAGCCCGGAACAGGGGGCTGATGAAAAACTGTTTTTT.

The rearrangement links TRBV10-1 to TRBJ2-1; 12 positions match TRBD2. This CDR3 contains 15 residues. The germline gives CDR1 WNHNN, CDR2 SYGVQD (reference sequence). V dropped 2 bases and J dropped 6; count of bases not matched to a gene: 2. Written as DNA, the CDR3 is TGCGCCAGCAGTGAGCCGGGACTAGCGGGCAATGAGCAGTTCTTC. Encoded protein: CASSEPGLAGNEQFF.

This rearrangement joins TRBV7-6 to TRBJ2-1; 8 positions match TRBD1. V was clipped by 5 bases and J by 4 bases; unmatched bases: 4. The CDR3 contains 14 residues. Germline V CDR1 and CDR2: SGHVS, FNYEAQ. CDR3 loop: CASSPWTGYNEQFF. The CDR3 DNA reads as TGTGCCAGCAGCCCCTGGACAGGGTACAATGAGCAGTTCTTC.

This chain joins TRBV5-6 and TRBJ1-1, with 8 bases matching TRBD1. CDR3 size: 15 residues. V was pared by 0 bases and J by 6 bases, with 7 bases of the junction left unmatched. The germline V gene has CDR1 SGHDT and CDR2 YYEEEE. The CDR3 sequence: CASSLAIGQGSEAFF. The CDR3 coding sequence is TGTGCCAGCAGCTTGGCCATTGGACAGGGTTCTGAAGCTTTCTTT.